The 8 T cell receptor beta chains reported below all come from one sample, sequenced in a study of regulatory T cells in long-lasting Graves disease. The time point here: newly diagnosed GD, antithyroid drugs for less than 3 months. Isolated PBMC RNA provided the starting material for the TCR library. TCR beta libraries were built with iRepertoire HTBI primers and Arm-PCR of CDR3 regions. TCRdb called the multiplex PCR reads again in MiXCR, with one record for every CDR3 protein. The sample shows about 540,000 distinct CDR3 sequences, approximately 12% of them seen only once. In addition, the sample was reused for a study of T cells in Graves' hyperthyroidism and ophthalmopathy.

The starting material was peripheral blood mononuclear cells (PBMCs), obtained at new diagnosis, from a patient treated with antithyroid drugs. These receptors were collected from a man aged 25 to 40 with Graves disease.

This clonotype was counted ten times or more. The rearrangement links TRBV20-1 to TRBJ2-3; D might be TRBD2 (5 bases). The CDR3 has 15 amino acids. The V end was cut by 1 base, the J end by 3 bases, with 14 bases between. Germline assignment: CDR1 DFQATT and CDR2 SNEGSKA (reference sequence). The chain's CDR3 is CSARVEGRGTDTQYF. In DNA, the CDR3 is TGCAGTGCTAGAGTTGAGGGAAGAGGGACAGATACGCAGTATTTT.

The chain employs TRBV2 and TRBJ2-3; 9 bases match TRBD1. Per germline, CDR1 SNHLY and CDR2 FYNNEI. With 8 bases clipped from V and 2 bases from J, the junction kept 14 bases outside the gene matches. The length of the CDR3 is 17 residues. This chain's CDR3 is CASSPLPGQGFTDTQYF. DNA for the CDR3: TGTGCCAGCTCACCCCTCCCGGGACAGGGATTCACAGATACGCAGTATTTT.

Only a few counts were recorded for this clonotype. The CDR3 protein is CASSPMGAGTDTQYF. The CDR3 bases are TGTGCCAGCTCACCAATGGGAGCCGGCACAGATACGCAGTATTTT. The chain employs TRBV18 and TRBJ2-3, with D perhaps matching TRBD2 (5 bases). The CDR3 sequence is 15 residues long. CDR1 is KGHSH, CDR2 LQKENI, per germline. V lost 2 bases, J lost 1 base, and 10 bases lay in between.

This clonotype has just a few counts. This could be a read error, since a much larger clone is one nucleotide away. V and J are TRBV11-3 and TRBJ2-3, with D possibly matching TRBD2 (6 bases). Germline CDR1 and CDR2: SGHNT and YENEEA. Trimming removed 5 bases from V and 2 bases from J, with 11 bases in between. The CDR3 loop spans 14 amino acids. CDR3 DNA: TGTGCCAGCAGCCCGGGGACTCACACAGATACGCAGTATTTT. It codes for CASSPGTHTDTQYF.

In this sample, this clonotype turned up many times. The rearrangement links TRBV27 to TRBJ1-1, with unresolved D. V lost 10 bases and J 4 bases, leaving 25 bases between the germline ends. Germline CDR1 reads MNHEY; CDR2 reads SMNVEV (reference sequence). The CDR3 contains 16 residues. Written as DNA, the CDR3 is TGTGCCACCTACCGGAGCCCCCGTAGTGCGAGCACTGAAGCTTTCTTT. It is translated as CATYRSPRSASTEAFF.

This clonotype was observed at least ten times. In DNA, the CDR3 is TGTGCCAGCAGTACCGGGACGGCCTCCTACGAGCAGTACTTC. Translating gives CASSTGTASYEQYF. The V call is TRBV2, the J call TRBJ2-7, with D perhaps given as TRBD1 or TRBD2 (5 bases each). CDR1 and CDR2 from the germline V gene are SNHLY and FYNNEI. CDR3 size: 14 residues. Trimming shortened V by 5 bases and J by 0 bases, and 11 bases separated the two germline ends.

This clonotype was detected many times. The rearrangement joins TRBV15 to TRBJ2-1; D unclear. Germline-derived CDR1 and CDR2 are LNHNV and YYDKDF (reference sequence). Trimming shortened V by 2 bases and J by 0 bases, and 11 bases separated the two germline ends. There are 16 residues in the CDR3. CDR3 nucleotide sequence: TGTGCCACCAGCAGATACTCGTCAAGCTCCTACAATGAGCAGTTCTTC. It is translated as CATSRYSSSSYNEQFF.

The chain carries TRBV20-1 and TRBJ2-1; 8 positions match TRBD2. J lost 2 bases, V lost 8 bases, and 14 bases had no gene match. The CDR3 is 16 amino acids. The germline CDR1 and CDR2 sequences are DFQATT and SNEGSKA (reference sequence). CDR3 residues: CSPTRLARGTYNEQFF. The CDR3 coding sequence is TGCAGTCCGACCCGACTAGCGAGAGGAACCTACAATGAGCAGTTCTTC.